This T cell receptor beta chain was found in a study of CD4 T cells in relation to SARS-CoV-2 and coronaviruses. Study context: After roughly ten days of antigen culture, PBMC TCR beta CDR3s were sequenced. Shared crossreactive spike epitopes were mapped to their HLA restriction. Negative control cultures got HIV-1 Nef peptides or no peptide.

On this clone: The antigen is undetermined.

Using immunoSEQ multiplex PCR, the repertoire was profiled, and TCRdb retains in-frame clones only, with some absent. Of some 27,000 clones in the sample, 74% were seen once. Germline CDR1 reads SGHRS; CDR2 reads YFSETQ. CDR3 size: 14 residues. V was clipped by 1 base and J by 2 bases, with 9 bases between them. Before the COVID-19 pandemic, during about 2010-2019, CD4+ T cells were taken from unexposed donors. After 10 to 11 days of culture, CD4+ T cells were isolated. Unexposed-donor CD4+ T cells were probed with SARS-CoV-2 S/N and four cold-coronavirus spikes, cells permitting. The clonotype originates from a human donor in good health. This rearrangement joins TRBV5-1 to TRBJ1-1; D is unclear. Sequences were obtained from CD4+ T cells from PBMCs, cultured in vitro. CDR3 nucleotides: TGCGCCAGCAGCTTGTCGGCAGATAACACTGAAGCTTTCTTT. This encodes CASSLSADNTEAFF.